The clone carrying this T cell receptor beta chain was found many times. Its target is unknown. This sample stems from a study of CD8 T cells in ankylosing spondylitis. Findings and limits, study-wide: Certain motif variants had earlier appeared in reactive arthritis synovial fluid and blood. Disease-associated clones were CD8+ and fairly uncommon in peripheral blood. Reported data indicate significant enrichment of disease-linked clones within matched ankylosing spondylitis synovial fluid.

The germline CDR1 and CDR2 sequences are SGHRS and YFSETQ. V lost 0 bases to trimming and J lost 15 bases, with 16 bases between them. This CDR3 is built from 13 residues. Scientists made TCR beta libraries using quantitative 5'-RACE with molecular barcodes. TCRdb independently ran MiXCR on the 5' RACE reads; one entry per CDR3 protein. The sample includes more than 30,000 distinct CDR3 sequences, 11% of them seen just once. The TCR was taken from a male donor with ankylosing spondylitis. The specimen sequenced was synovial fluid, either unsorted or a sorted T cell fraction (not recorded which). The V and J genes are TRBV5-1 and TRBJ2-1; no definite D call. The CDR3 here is CASSLEYADFRFF. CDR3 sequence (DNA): TGCGCCAGCAGCTTGGAGTACGCTGACTTCCGGTTCTTC.